Shown below are 28 T cell receptor beta chains from a single sample sequenced in a study of T-cell memory formation after mild COVID-19. TCRdb ran MiXCR on the 5' RACE reads and lists one entry per CDR3 protein. The sample holds 400,000 to 500,000 distinct CDR3 sequences; 15% to 20% are singletons and the top ten take under 25%. The material sequenced was PBMCs or a T cell subset sorted from them (not recorded which). The receptor source for this set is a young man who had mild COVID-19 (a few samples of this study predate the infection). Cell type and time point are not known.

This chain's CDR3 is CASSRDRFYGYTF. CDR3 sequence (DNA): TGTGCCAGCAGTAGGGACAGATTCTATGGCTACACCTTC. The chain joins TRBV6-5 to TRBJ1-2; 7 bases are shared with TRBD1. Germline V gene lookup returns CDR1 MNHEY and CDR2 SVGAGI. The CDR3 is 13 residues long. Trimming took 5 bases from V and 4 from J; bases not matched to a gene: 4.

The V gene is TRBV20-1, the J gene TRBJ2-5; 7 bases are a match to TRBD2. The germline CDR1 and CDR2 sequences are DFQATT and SNEGSKA (reference sequence). CDR3 length: 15 amino acids. V lost 3 bases and J lost 2; bases outside the gene matches: 9. As DNA, the CDR3 is TGCAGTGCTAGCAAGGGAGGGGCCGGGCAAGAGACCCAGTACTTC. Its protein is CSASKGGAGQETQYF.

V gene TRBV10-3 combines with J gene TRBJ2-2; 12 bases map to TRBD2. The trim removed 6 bases at V and 5 bases at J, leaving 10 bases unmatched. This CDR3 has 17 residues. Germline-derived CDR1 and CDR2 are ENHRY and SYGVKD. The CDR3 here is CAIRLENGLAGTGELFF. CDR3 DNA: TGTGCCATCAGGCTGGAGAATGGACTAGCGGGGACCGGGGAGCTGTTTTTT.

This clonotype has at least ten counts. V and J are TRBV7-9 and TRBJ2-7, with D perhaps TRBD1 (6 bases). Deletions cut 1 base from V and 11 bases from J, with 18 bases between. The germline CDR1 and CDR2 sequences are SEHNR and FQNEAQ (reference sequence). This CDR3 is built from 14 residues. CDR3 sequence (DNA): TGTGCCAGCAGCTTAGGGTCTGGACAGCAGAAAAAGTACTTC. It yields the protein CASSLGSGQQKKYF.

The rearrangement uses TRBV6-5 and TRBJ1-2; D unresolved. The CDR3 consists of 14 residues. CDR1 and CDR2 from the germline V gene are MNHEY and SVGAGI. Between the trimmed V and J ends, which lost 3 bases and 5 bases, there was a span of 13 bases. The CDR3 coding sequence is TGTGCCAGCAGTTATCGTCCCGGGTCGTATGGCTACACCTTC. It translates to CASSYRPGSYGYTF.

The table lists this clonotype with many counts. The genes are TRBV4-3 and TRBJ2-3; D could derive from TRBD1 or TRBD2 (5 bases each). This CDR3 contains 14 residues. CDR1 is LGHNA and CDR2 is YSLEER in the germline V gene. V lost 1 base to trimming and J lost 7 bases, with 12 bases between them. The CDR3 nucleotides read TGCGCCAGCAGCCAAGTCCAGGGAGCTAATACGCAGTATTTT. Its translation is CASSQVQGANTQYF.

This clonotype was detected only a few times. J is TRBJ2-3 and V is TRBV18, with a tentative D call TRBD2 (5 bases). This CDR3 contains 14 residues. Deletions cut 2 bases from V and 4 bases from J, with 10 bases between. Germline CDR1 is KGHSH and CDR2 is LQKENI. This CDR3 is CASSPTRYADTQYF. CDR3 DNA: TGTGCCAGCTCACCAACTAGATACGCAGATACGCAGTATTTT.

This clonotype was seen at least ten times. The chain is built from TRBV3-1 and TRBJ2-1, with D tentatively TRBD2 (5 bases). The CDR3 length is 13 residues. Germline CDR1 reads LGHDT; CDR2 reads YNNKEL (reference sequence). Trimming shortened V by 4 bases and J by 8 bases, and 12 bases separated the two germline ends. The CDR3 nucleotides are TGTGCCAGCAGCCCCCCACTAGAGGATGAGCAGTTCTTC. Its protein is CASSPPLEDEQFF.

This clonotype was detected a few times. The chain uses TRBV20-1 and TRBJ2-2; D tentatively fits TRBD1 or TRBD2 (6 bases each). The CDR3 has 14 amino acids. V lost 2 bases and J 6 bases, leaving 13 bases between the germline ends. Germline V lookup: CDR1 DFQATT, CDR2 SNEGSKA (reference sequence). CDR3 protein: CSARPGAVAGELFF. The CDR3, as DNA: TGCAGTGCTAGACCGGGGGCCGTTGCCGGGGAGCTGTTTTTT.

The chain has TRBV25-1 and TRBJ2-1, with 13 nucleotides matching TRBD2. This CDR3 has 16 residues. Trimming at V came to 5 bases and at J to 8 bases, leaving 9 bases not matched to a gene. The germline CDR1 and CDR2 sequences are MGHDK and SYGVNS. This chain's CDR3 is CASSKGLAGMRDEQFF. In nucleotides, the CDR3 is TGTGCCAGCAGTAAGGGACTAGCGGGGATGCGGGATGAGCAGTTCTTC.

The V call is TRBV2, the J call TRBJ1-5, with TRBD1 matching over 7 bases. CDR1 SNHLY and CDR2 FYNNEI come from the germline V gene. Trimming cost V 8 bases and J 3 bases; bases outside gene matches: 13. The CDR3 consists of 16 residues. CDR3 in DNA: TGTGCCAGCGGGCGGACAGGATTTACCCCCAATCAGCCCCAGCATTTT. Translation gives CASGRTGFTPNQPQHF.

This clonotype has just a few counts. V gene TRBV20-1 combines with J gene TRBJ2-3; 9 bases are a match to TRBD2. CDR1 is DFQATT and CDR2 is SNEGSKA in the germline V gene (reference sequence). Losses at the gene ends were 0 bases for V and 2 bases for J; bases not matched to a gene: 6. The CDR3 contains 16 residues. The CDR3 coding sequence is TGCAGTGCTAGAGAGGCGGGGGGGCCGAACACAGATACGCAGTATTTT. Translating gives CSAREAGGPNTDTQYF.

This clonotype turned up a few times. V usage is TRBV6-5 and J usage is TRBJ1-5; the D is unclear. The germline V gene has CDR1 MNHEY and CDR2 SVGAGI. The CDR3 covers 14 residues. Trimming took off 2 bases at V and 3 bases at J, with 8 bases between the two ends. CDR3 residues: CASSYSPANQPQHF. The CDR3 nucleotides are TGTGCCAGCAGTTACAGCCCCGCCAATCAGCCCCAGCATTTT.

This clonotype was seen only a few times. The V call is TRBV19, the J call TRBJ2-5, with TRBD1 matching 9 bases. Germline V gene lookup returns CDR1 LNHDA and CDR2 SQIVND (reference sequence). The CDR3 runs 15 residues. V gave up 5 bases and J gave up 5 bases; unmatched junction bases: 9. DNA for the CDR3: TGTGCCAGTAGTCCATCCCGACAGGGGGGCGAGACCCAGTACTTC. It is translated as CASSPSRQGGETQYF. Combining the CDR3 with reference TRBV19 and TRBJ2-5 gives the whole variable domain DGGITQSPKYLFRKEGQNVTLSCEQNLNHDAMYWYRQDPGQGLRLIYYSQIVNDFQKGDIAEGYSVSREKKESFPLTVTSAQKNPTAFYLCASSPSRQGGETQYFGPGTRLLVL.

This clonotype has only a few counts. The rearrangement links TRBV10-3 to TRBJ2-1; D gene ambiguous. From germline, CDR1 is ENHRY and CDR2 SYGVKD. The CDR3 spans 11 residues. The V end lost 2 bases, the J end lost 7 bases, and 3 bases lay between the germline ends. The CDR3 DNA reads as TGTGCCATCAGTGAGCTAAATGAGCAGTTCTTC. Translating gives CAISELNEQFF.

The chain is built from TRBV4-2 and TRBJ2-7, with TRBD1 matching 9 bases. The germline V gene encodes CDR1 LGHNA and CDR2 YNFKEQ. The CDR3 runs to 20 residues. V shed 3 bases and J 3 bases; nucleotides not matched to a gene: 21. CDR3 sequence reads: CASSHPPWTAGRTGDYEQYF. CDR3 bases: TGTGCCAGCAGCCACCCCCCGTGGACTGCCGGTAGGACAGGGGACTACGAGCAGTACTTC.

The CDR3 here is CASSDTGRSTDTQYF. Here the CDR3 DNA reads TGTGCCAGCAGCGATACCGGGAGAAGCACAGATACGCAGTATTTT. The chain couples TRBV3-1 to TRBJ2-3; possible D gene TRBD2, 6 bases. The CDR3 is 15 amino acids. Per the germline V gene, CDR1 is LGHDT and CDR2 is YNNKEL (reference sequence). Trimming removed 5 bases from V and 0 bases from J, with 12 bases in between.

The chain combines TRBV20-1 with TRBJ2-5, with D perhaps assigned TRBD1 or TRBD2 (5 bases each). The length of the CDR3 is 12 residues. The germline gives CDR1 DFQATT, CDR2 SNEGSKA (reference sequence). The germline V and J ends were trimmed by 6 bases and 4 bases, with 12 bases remaining between them. The CDR3 DNA sequence: TGCAGTGCAACTGACGGGGCAGAGACCCAGTACTTC. Amino acids: CSATDGAETQYF.

The gene calls are TRBV6-6 and TRBJ1-1, with D possibly matching TRBD1 (5 bases). The germline CDR1 and CDR2 sequences are MNHNY and SVGAGI (reference sequence). V was pared by 8 bases and J by 4 bases, with 20 bases between. The CDR3 loop spans 15 amino acids. CDR3 bases: TGTGCCAGCGGGGATTGGGCAGGGCAGGGCACTGAAGCTTTCTTT. This sequence encodes CASGDWAGQGTEAFF.

The chain uses TRBV20-1 and TRBJ2-7, with unresolved D. Germline CDR1 DFQATT, CDR2 SNEGSKA (reference sequence). The CDR3 sequence is 14 residues long. Trimming stripped 2 bases from V and 1 base from J, with 12 bases between. DNA for the CDR3: TGCAGTGCTAGAAGTCTCTCCTCTTCCTACGAGCAGTACTTC. As protein: CSARSLSSSYEQYF.

This sequence joins TRBV19 and TRBJ1-5; D is possibly TRBD1 (5 bases). Germline CDR1 is LNHDA and CDR2 is SQIVND (reference sequence). The V end was cut by 3 bases, the J end by 9 bases, with 18 bases between. This CDR3 is 15 amino acids long. CDR3 region: CASSMDGHAALPQHF. The CDR3 DNA reads TGTGCCAGTAGTATGGATGGACACGCAGCTCTGCCCCAGCATTTT.

This clonotype was found a few times. This chain uses TRBV6-5 with TRBJ1-6; weak D call: TRBD1 (6 bases). CDR1 MNHEY and CDR2 SVGAGI come from the germline V gene. This CDR3 is 16 amino acids long. Trimming took 5 bases from V and 5 from J, leaving 16 bases between them. The CDR3 spells CASSQGLGENNSPLHF. DNA for the CDR3: TGTGCCAGCAGTCAGGGGCTAGGGGAGAATAATTCACCCCTCCACTTT.

This chain uses TRBV28 with TRBJ2-1; 11 positions agree with TRBD2. Germline trimming cut 8 bases from V and 8 bases from J; bases unmatched to any gene: 14. Germline CDR1 is MDHEN and CDR2 is SYDVKM. The length of the CDR3 is 16 residues. Written as DNA, the CDR3 is TGTGCCAGCGGTCGGGCTAGCGGGGGGCTTCCCCATGAGCAGTTCTTC. Its translation is CASGRASGGLPHEQFF. Together with reference TRBV28 and TRBJ2-1, the CDR3 gives the full variable domain: DVKVTQSSRYLVKRTGEKVFLECVQDMDHENMFWYRQDPGLGLRLIYFSYDVKMKEKGDIPEGYSVSREKKERFSLILESASTNQTSMYLCASGRASGGLPHEQFFGPGTRLTVL.

This clonotype appeared a few times. V usage is TRBV23-1 and J usage is TRBJ1-1; 10 bases line up with TRBD1. TRBV23-1 has ORF status, its function being uncertain. V trimming: 4 bases; J trimming: 1 base; junction bases outside the gene matches: 9. The CDR3 has 17 amino acids. CDR3 loop: CASSRRGQGRRNTEAFF. The CDR3 region has the DNA TGCGCCAGCAGTCGTCGGGGACAGGGGAGACGGAACACTGAAGCTTTCTTT.

This clonotype was seen more than once but under ten times. The chain employs TRBV6-5 and TRBJ2-3, with D possibly called TRBD1 or TRBD2 (6 bases each). CDR3 length: 15 residues. CDR1 is MNHEY, CDR2 SVGAGI, per germline. The V end lost 7 bases, the J end lost 2 bases, and 16 bases lay between the germline ends. CDR3 residues: CASTPRGDPTDTQYF. CDR3 nucleotide sequence: TGTGCCAGCACGCCAAGGGGGGATCCCACAGATACGCAGTATTTT.

The sample holds many counts of this clonotype. The chain employs TRBV27 and TRBJ2-1; 8 bases line up with TRBD2. The trim removed 5 bases at V and 2 bases at J, leaving 11 bases unmatched. The CDR3 contains 17 residues. Germline V gene sequence: CDR1 MNHEY, CDR2 SMNVEV (reference sequence). Here the CDR3 DNA reads TGTGCCAGCAGTACCCGGGGGGGGCGCCGAACCTACAATGAGCAGTTCTTC. Protein product: CASSTRGGRRTYNEQFF.

This clonotype was observed a handful of times. The rearrangement uses TRBV18 and TRBJ2-1; no clear D gene. The CDR3 totals 14 residues. The V end was cut by 2 bases, the J end by 5 bases, with 10 bases between. The germline CDR1 and CDR2 sequences are KGHSH and LQKENI. CDR3 nucleotide sequence: TGTGCCAGCTCACCATATGAAAGTGACAATGAGCAGTTCTTC. Amino acids: CASSPYESDNEQFF.

The rearrangement uses TRBV4-3 and TRBJ2-1; no definite D call. V was cut by 1 base and J by 4 bases, with 8 bases left in between. This CDR3 region has 14 residues. The V gene's germline CDR1 is LGHNA and CDR2 YSLEER. CDR3 DNA sequence: TGCGCCAGCAGCCAAGGGTTCTTGTACAATGAGCAGTTCTTC. This gives the protein CASSQGFLYNEQFF.